These 2 T cell receptor beta chains share one sample of origin, sequenced in a study of blood T cell repertoires in COVID-19. Clones were read by immunoSEQ multiplex PCR, and TCRdb kept only the in-frame ones, dropping some. The data show more than 200,000 clones, about 91% seen once. Sequenced material: peripheral blood. The receptor set was obtained from a woman between 25 and 40 years old with COVID-19, enrolled during active disease.

The rearrangement links TRBV27 to TRBJ2-2; D might be TRBD2 (6 bases). V gave up 6 bases and J gave up 4 bases, with 18 bases separating them. The germline V gene encodes CDR1 MNHEY and CDR2 SMNVEV (reference sequence). This CDR3 contains 16 residues. CDR3 protein: CASSHAGGIGTGELFF. In nucleotides, the CDR3 is TGTGCCAGCAGCCACGCCGGGGGAATTGGCACCGGGGAGCTGTTTTTT.

The gene calls are TRBV10-1 and TRBJ1-5; D is uncertain. The germline V and J ends were trimmed by 3 bases and 4 bases, with 7 bases remaining between them. The CDR3 runs 13 residues. The V gene's germline CDR1 is WNHNN and CDR2 SYGVQD (reference sequence). CDR3 protein: CASSDSLNQPQHF. In nucleotides, the CDR3 is TGCGCCAGCAGTGATTCACTGAATCAGCCCCAGCATTTT.